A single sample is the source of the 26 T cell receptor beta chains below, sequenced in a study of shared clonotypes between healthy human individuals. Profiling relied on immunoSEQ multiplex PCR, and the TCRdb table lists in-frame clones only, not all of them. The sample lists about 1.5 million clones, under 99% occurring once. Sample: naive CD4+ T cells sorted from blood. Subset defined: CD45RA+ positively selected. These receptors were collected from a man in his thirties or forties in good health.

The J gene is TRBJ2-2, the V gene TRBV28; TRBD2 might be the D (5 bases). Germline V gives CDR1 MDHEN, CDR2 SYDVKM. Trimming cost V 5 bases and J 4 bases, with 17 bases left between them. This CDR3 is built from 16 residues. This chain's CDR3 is CASSLPGVPSTGELFF. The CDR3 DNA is TGTGCCAGCAGTCTCCCCGGGGTGCCAAGCACCGGGGAGCTGTTTTTT.

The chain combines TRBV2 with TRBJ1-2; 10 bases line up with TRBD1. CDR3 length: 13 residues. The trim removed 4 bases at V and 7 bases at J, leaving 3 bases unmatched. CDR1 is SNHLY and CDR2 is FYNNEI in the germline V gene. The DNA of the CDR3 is TGTGCCAGCAGTGTTGACAGGGGGCCTGGCTACACCTTC. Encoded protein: CASSVDRGPGYTF.

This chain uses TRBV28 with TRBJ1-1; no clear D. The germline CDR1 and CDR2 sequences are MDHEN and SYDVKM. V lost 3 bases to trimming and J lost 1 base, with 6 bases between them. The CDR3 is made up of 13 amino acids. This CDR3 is CASSFRPNTEAFF. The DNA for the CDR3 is TGTGCCAGCAGTTTTAGACCGAACACTGAAGCTTTCTTT. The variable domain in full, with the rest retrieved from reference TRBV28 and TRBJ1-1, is DVKVTQSSRYLVKRTGEKVFLECVQDMDHENMFWYRQDPGLGLRLIYFSYDVKMKEKGDIPEGYSVSREKKERFSLILESASTNQTSMYLCASSFRPNTEAFFGQGTRLTVV.

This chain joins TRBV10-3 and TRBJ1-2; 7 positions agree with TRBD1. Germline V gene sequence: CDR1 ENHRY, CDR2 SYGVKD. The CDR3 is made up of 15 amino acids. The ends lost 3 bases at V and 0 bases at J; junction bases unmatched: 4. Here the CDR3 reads CAISDPGTANYGYTF. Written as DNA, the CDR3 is TGTGCCATCAGTGATCCCGGGACAGCTAACTATGGCTACACCTTC.

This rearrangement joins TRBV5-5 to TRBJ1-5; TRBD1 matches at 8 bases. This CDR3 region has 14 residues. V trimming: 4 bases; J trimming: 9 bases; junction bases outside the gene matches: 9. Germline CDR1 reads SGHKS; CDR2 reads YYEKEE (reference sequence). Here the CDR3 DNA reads TGTGCCAGCAGCCCCCAGGGGGCCTTCTCGCCCCAGCATTTT. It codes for CASSPQGAFSPQHF. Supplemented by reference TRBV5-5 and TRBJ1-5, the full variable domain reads DAGVTQSPTHLIKTRGQQVTLRCSPISGHKSVSWYQQVLGQGPQFIFQYYEKEERGRGNFPDRFSARQFPNYSSELNVNALLLGDSALYLCASSPQGAFSPQHFGDGTRLSIL.

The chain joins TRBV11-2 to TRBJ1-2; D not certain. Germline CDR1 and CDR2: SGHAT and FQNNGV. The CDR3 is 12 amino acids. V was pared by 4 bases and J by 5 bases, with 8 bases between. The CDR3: CASSSGRYGYTF. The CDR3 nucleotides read TGTGCCAGCAGCTCTGGCCGATATGGCTACACCTTC. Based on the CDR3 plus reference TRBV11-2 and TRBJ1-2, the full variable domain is EAGVAQSPRYKIIEKRQSVAFWCNPISGHATLYWYQQILGQGPKLLIQFQNNGVVDDSQLPKDRFSAERLKGVDSTLKIQPAKLEDSAVYLCASSSGRYGYTFGSGTRLTVV.

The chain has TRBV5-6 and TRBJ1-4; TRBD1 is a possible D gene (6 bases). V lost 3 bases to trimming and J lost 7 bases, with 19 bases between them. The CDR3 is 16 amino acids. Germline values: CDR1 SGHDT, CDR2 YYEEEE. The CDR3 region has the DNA TGTGCCAGCAGCTCATTTCACAGGGCGACTGGTGAAAAACTGTTTTTT. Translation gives CASSSFHRATGEKLFF.

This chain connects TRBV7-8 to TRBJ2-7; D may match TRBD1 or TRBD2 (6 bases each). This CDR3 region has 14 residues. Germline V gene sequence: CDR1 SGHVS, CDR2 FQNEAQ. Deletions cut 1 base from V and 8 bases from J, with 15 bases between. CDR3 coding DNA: TGTGCCAGCAGCTTAGGGTTGAGTCGGGGGCAGCAGTACTTC. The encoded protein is CASSLGLSRGQQYF.

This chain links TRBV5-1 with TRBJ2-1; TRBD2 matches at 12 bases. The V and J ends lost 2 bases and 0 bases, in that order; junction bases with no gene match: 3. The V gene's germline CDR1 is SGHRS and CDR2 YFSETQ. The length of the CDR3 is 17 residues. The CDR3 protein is CASSFLAGGNSYNEQFF. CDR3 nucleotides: TGCGCCAGCAGCTTCCTAGCGGGAGGGAACTCCTACAATGAGCAGTTCTTC.

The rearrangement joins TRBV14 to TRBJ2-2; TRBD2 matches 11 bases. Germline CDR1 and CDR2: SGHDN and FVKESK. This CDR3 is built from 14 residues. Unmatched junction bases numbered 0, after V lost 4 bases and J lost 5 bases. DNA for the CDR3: TGTGCCAGCAGCCCTAGCGGGAGGACCGGGGAGCTGTTTTTT. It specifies CASSPSGRTGELFF.

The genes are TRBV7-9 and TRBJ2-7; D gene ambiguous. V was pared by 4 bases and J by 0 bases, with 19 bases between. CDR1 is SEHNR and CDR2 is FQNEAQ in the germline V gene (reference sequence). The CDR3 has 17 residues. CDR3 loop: CASSSRQRFSSSYEQYF. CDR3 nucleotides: TGTGCCAGCAGCTCGCGGCAACGCTTCTCAAGCTCCTACGAGCAGTACTTC.

CDR3 bases: TGTGCCAGCAGTGAGATGTACGGCGGCTCCTACAATGAGCAGTTCTTC. Translating it yields CASSEMYGGSYNEQFF. The chain couples TRBV6-1 to TRBJ2-1; the D is unclear. The V gene lost 3 bases and the J gene lost 0 bases, with 12 bases spanning the gap. The germline gives CDR1 MNHNS, CDR2 SASEGT. There are 16 residues in the CDR3.

This CDR3 is CASSRLDRGYEQYF. The CDR3 DNA is TGCGCCAGCAGCCGACTCGACAGGGGGTACGAGCAGTACTTC. The chain carries TRBV5-1 and TRBJ2-7, with 9 positions matching TRBD1. Germline V lookup: CDR1 SGHRS, CDR2 YFSETQ. V lost 4 bases to trimming and J lost 4 bases; unmatched junction nucleotides: 6. This CDR3 is built from 14 residues.

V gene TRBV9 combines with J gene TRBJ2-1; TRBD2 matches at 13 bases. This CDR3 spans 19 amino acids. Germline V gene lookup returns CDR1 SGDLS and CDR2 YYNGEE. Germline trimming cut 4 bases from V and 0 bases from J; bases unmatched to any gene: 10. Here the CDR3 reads CASSLGLAGPGSSYNEQFF. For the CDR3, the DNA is TGTGCCAGCAGCTTGGGACTAGCGGGGCCTGGGAGCTCCTACAATGAGCAGTTCTTC.

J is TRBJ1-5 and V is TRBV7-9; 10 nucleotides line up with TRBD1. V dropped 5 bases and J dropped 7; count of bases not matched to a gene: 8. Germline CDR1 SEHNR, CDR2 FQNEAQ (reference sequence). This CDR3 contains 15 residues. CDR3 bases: TGTGCCAGCAGCCTGACAGGGGGCGCTGGGCAGCCCCAGCATTTT. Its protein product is CASSLTGGAGQPQHF. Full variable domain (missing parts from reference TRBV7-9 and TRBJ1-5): DTGVSQNPRHKITKRGQNVTFRCDPISEHNRLYWYRQTLGQGPEFLTYFQNEAQLEKSRLLSDRFSAERPKGSFSTLEIQRTEQGDSAMYLCASSLTGGAGQPQHFGDGTRLSIL.

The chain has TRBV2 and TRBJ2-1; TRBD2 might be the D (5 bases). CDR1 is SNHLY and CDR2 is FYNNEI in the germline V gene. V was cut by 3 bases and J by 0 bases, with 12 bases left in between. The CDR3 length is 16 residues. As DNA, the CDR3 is TGTGCCAGCAGTGATTGGAGCGGAAGCTCCTACAATGAGCAGTTCTTC. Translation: CASSDWSGSSYNEQFF.

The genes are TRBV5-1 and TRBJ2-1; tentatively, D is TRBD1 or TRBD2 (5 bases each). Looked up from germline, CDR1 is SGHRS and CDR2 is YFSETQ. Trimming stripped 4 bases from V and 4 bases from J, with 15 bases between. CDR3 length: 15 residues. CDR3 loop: CASSMQGVGYNEQFF. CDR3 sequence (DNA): TGCGCCAGCAGCATGCAGGGAGTCGGTTACAATGAGCAGTTCTTC.

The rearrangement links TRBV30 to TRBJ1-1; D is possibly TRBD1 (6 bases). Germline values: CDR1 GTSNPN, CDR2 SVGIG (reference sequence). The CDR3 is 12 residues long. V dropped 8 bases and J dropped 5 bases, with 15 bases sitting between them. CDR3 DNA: TGTGCCGGACAACAGGGTAGGACTGAAGCTTTCTTT. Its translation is CAGQQGRTEAFF.

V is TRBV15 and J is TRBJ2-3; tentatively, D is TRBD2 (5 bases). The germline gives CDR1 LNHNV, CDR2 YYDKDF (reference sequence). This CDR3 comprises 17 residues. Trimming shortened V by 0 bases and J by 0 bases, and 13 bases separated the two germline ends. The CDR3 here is CATSRDLGSGSTDTQYF. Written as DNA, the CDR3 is TGTGCCACCAGCAGAGATTTGGGGAGTGGGAGCACAGATACGCAGTATTTT.

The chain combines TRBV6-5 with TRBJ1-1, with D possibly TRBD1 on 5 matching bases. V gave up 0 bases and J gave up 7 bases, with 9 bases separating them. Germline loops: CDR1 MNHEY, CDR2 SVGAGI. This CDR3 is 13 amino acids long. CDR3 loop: CASSYSTDSEAFF. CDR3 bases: TGTGCCAGCAGTTACTCAACAGACAGTGAAGCTTTCTTT.

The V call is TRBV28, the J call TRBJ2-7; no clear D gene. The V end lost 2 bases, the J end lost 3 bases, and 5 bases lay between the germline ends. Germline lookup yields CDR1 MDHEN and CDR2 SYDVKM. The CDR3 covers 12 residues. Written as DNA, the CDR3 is TGTGCCAGCAGTTTAGAACGCTACGAGCAGTACTTC. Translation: CASSLERYEQYF.

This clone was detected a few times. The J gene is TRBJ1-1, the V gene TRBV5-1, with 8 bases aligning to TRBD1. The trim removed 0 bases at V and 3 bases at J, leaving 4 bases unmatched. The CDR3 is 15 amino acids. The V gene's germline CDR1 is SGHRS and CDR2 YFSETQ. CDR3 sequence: CASSLGTGLYTEAFF. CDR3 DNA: TGCGCCAGCAGCTTGGGGACAGGGTTATACACTGAAGCTTTCTTT. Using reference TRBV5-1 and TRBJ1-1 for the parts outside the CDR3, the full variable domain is KAGVTQTPRYLIKTRGQQVTLSCSPISGHRSVSWYQQTPGQGLQFLFEYFSETQRNKGNFPGRFSGRQFSNSRSEMNVSTLELGDSALYLCASSLGTGLYTEAFFGQGTRLTVV.

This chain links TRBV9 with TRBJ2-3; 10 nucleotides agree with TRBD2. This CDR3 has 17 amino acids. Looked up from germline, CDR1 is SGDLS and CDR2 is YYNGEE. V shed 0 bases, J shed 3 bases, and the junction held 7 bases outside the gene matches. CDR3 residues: CASSVASSGRGTDTQYF. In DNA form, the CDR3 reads TGTGCCAGCAGCGTAGCGTCAAGCGGGAGGGGTACAGATACGCAGTATTTT.

The CDR3: CASSLGTSGIEQFF. The CDR3 coding sequence is TGCGCCAGCAGCTTAGGGACTAGCGGGATAGAGCAGTTCTTC. The chain uses TRBV5-1 and TRBJ2-1, with TRBD2 matching over 13 bases. Germline V gene lookup returns CDR1 SGHRS and CDR2 YFSETQ. The V segment lost 2 bases and the J segment 10 bases; nucleotides outside the gene matches: 3. The CDR3 is made up of 14 amino acids. The complete variable domain, with remaining parts taken from reference TRBV5-1 and TRBJ2-1, reads KAGVTQTPRYLIKTRGQQVTLSCSPISGHRSVSWYQQTPGQGLQFLFEYFSETQRNKGNFPGRFSGRQFSNSRSEMNVSTLELGDSALYLCASSLGTSGIEQFFGPGTRLTVL.

CDR3 sequence (DNA): TGTGCCAGCAGTGAAGTACAGGGGATTGGAGAGACCCAGTACTTC. This gives the protein CASSEVQGIGETQYF. V and J are TRBV6-1 and TRBJ2-5, with TRBD1 identical over 7 bases. Germline V gene lookup returns CDR1 MNHNS and CDR2 SASEGT. The CDR3 loop spans 15 amino acids. V was pared by 1 base and J by 4 bases, with 6 bases of the junction left unmatched.

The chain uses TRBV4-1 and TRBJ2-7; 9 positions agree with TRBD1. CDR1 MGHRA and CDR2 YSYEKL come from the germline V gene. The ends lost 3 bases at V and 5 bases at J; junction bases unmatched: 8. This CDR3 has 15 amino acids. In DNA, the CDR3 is TGCGCCAGCAGCCAGCCCCGGGACAGGGTCCACGAGCAGTACTTC. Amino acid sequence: CASSQPRDRVHEQYF.